The rows below give T cell receptor beta chains drawn from one sample of a study of T-cell reconstitution after alpha-beta-depleted transplantation in children. Each CDR3 protein gets one entry after TCRdb re-called the PCR reads with MiXCR. The data hold hundreds of thousands of distinct CDR3 sequences, with 32% observed a single time. Sequenced material: PBMCs from the stem cell graft donor, taken from the stem cell graft. The receptors shown here come from a human donor who donated a stem cell graft to a child with aplastic anemia. The CDR3 runs from the conserved cysteine through the conserved F or W. A D gene is named only where the DNA matches it firmly. The listing skips clone size in some rows; elsewhere it reads once, few, many or a size class.

- TRBJ1-1 - TRBV27 TGTGCCAGCAGTTGGTGGGGAGACACTGAAGCTTTCTTT CASSWWGDTEAFF
- TRBJ2-2 - TRBV11-2 TGTGCCAGCAGCCCCCTGGAAACAGGCTACACCGGGGAGCTGTTTTTT CASSPLETGYTGELFF
- TRBJ1-6 - TRBV12-3/TRBV12-4 TGTGCCAGCAGATCAAGGGTTTCACCCCTCCACTTT CASRSRVSPLHF
TRBD1 TRBJ2-1 few TRBV7-8 TGTGCCAGCAGCTTAGCCCAGGGGGCTTCCTACAATGAGCAGTTCTTC CASSLAQGASYNEQFF
- TRBJ1-2 - TRBV7-2 TGTGCCAGCAGTGTACAGAAGAACTATGGCTACACCTTC CASSVQKNYGYTF
TRBD2 TRBJ2-1 few TRBV27 TGTGCCAGCAGTCCCCTGGGACTAGCGGGGGTCCTTAATGAGCAGTTCTTC CASSPLGLAGVLNEQFF
- TRBJ1-4 - TRBV30 TGTGCCTGGAGTGTTTCAGGTTCTATGGAAAAACTGTTTTTT CAWSVSGSMEKLFF
TRBD1 TRBJ1-2 few TRBV29-1 TGCAGCGTCTTGGACAGGGACTATGGCTACACCTTC CSVLDRDYGYTF
TRBD2 TRBJ2-1 - TRBV27 TGTGCCAGCAGAGAACTAGCGGGGGAAGGGCCCTACAATGAGCAGTTCTTC CASRELAGEGPYNEQFF
- TRBJ2-5 - TRBV12-3/TRBV12-4 TGTGCCAGCAGTTTTTTCAGGAGCGTGCGGGAGACCCAGTACTTC CASSFFRSVRETQYF
TRBD2 TRBJ2-1 - TRBV6-1 TGTGCCAGCAGTGACCCTAGCGGGAGTTCCTACAATGAGCAGTTCTTC CASSDPSGSSYNEQFF
- TRBJ2-1 - TRBV6-2/TRBV6-3 TGTGCCAGCAGTTACTCGAGCCAAACGCGACCCAATGAGCAGTTCTTC CASSYSSQTRPNEQFF
TRBD1 TRBJ1-5 few TRBV12-3/TRBV12-4 TGTGCCAGCAGTTGGACAGGGGGTAGCAATCAGCCCCAGCATTTT CASSWTGGSNQPQHF
- TRBJ1-2 - TRBV29-1 TGCAGCGTTGGGGGACAAGGGGGTGGCTACACCTTC CSVGGQGGGYTF
- TRBJ2-6 few TRBV29-1 TGCAGCGTGTACGAACCTCTCAGGGGACTCCTTTTAAGCTCTGGGGCCAACGTCCTGACTTTC CSVYEPLRGLLLSSGANVLTF
TRBD1 TRBJ2-1 few TRBV5-1 TGCGCCAGCAGCTTGGACCGACAGGGGTGGACTGAGCAGTTCTTC CASSLDRQGWTEQFF
- TRBJ2-1 - TRBV20-1 TGCAGTGCTAGAGATGTTGCGGAGGGGAACTACAATGAGCAGTTCTTC CSARDVAEGNYNEQFF
- TRBJ1-1 - TRBV27 TGTGCCAGCAGTACTGCCGTTGACACTGAAGCTTTCTTT CASSTAVDTEAFF
- TRBJ2-1 - TRBV9 TGTGCCAGCAGCCCACTATTTTTGCCGGTTAACATAAACAATGAGCAGTTCTTC CASSPLFLPVNINNEQFF
- TRBJ2-2 - TRBV9 TGTGCCAGCAGCGCAGCAAACACCGGGGAGCTGTTTTTT CASSAANTGELFF
TRBD2 TRBJ2-1 few TRBV5-6 TGTGCCAGCAGCTTGCGTCTAGCGGGAGGGTGGGACAAAAATGAGCAGTTCTTC CASSLRLAGGWDKNEQFF
- TRBJ1-4 - TRBV18 TGTGCCAGCTCACCATACCAGGGTCGCCCAACTAATGAAAAACTGTTTTTT CASSPYQGRPTNEKLFF
- TRBJ2-3 many TRBV6-2/TRBV6-3 TGTGCCAGCAGTTATTCTGGAGAGGCAGATACGCAGTATTTT CASSYSGEADTQYF
TRBD2 TRBJ2-2 - TRBV7-2 TGTGCCAGCAGCTTGGGGTCGGGGGGTCGGGCCTCCGGGGAGCTGTTTTTT CASSLGSGGRASGELFF
- TRBJ1-2 few TRBV7-2 TGTGCCAGCAGCATCGACATAAACTATGGCTACACCTTC CASSIDINYGYTF
TRBD2 TRBJ2-2 - TRBV7-2 TGTGCCAGCAGCTTTGGAGAAAGCGGGACGAACACCGGGGAGCTGTTTTTT CASSFGESGTNTGELFF
TRBD1 TRBJ2-1 few TRBV20-1 TGCAGTGCTCCGCAGGGGGCTTTTAGCTACAATGAGCAGTTCTTC CSAPQGAFSYNEQFF
TRBD1 TRBJ1-1 few TRBV5-1 TGCGCCAGCAGCTTACCGGGACAGGGGGGGACTGAAGCTTTCTTT CASSLPGQGGTEAFF
- TRBJ1-1 few TRBV6-2/TRBV6-3 TGTGCCAGCAGGCGGGCCCCCCAGGGGGAAGCTTTCTTT CASRRAPQGEAFF
TRBD1 TRBJ2-4 - TRBV15 TGTGCCACCAGCAGAGGAGGGACAGGGAAAAACATTCAGTACTTC CATSRGGTGKNIQYF
- TRBJ1-1 - TRBV12-3/TRBV12-4 TGTGCCAGCATACAGGGCCTCTGGACTGAAGCTTTCTTT CASIQGLWTEAFF
- TRBJ1-1 - TRBV7-3 TGTGCCAGCAGCTTAAGTGGGCCGGGGAACACTGAAGCTTTCTTT CASSLSGPGNTEAFF
- TRBJ2-3 once TRBV19 TGTGCCAGTAGCCTCCCCGGGTGGGCTAGCACAGATACGCAGTATTTT CASSLPGWASTDTQYF
- TRBJ2-3 - TRBV11-3 TGTGCCAGCAGGATGGCAGATACGCAGTATTTT CASRMADTQYF
- TRBJ1-1 - TRBV5-1 TGCGCCAGCAGCTGGGATGACAGCACTGAAGCTTTCTTT CASSWDDSTEAFF
TRBD2 TRBJ2-1 few TRBV10-2 TGCGCCAGCATCCGTAGCGGGAGGGCCCCCTACAATGAGCAGTTCTTC CASIRSGRAPYNEQFF
TRBD2 TRBJ2-1 few TRBV2 TGTGCCAGCCCAGGACTAGCGGTAAACAATGAGCAGTTCTTC CASPGLAVNNEQFF
TRBD1 TRBJ1-5 once TRBV7-8 TGTGCCAGCAGCCCAGGGACAGGGGGGAGGCAGCCCCAGCATTTT CASSPGTGGRQPQHF
TRBD2 TRBJ2-1 - TRBV10-3 TGTGCCATCATGTCACCCGGGACTAGCAATGAGCAGTTCTTC CAIMSPGTSNEQFF
- TRBJ2-1 few TRBV20-1 TGCAGTGCTAGGACAGGACCCTCCTACAATGAGCAGTTCTTC CSARTGPSYNEQFF
TRBD2 TRBJ2-1 - TRBV27 TGTGCCGCGGGACTAGCGGGATCCGTTGAGCAGTTCTTC CAAGLAGSVEQFF
- TRBJ1-1 few TRBV25-1 TGTGCCAGCAGTGTCCCCGGTGCATCGAGGAACACTGAAGCTTTCTTT CASSVPGASRNTEAFF
TRBD2 TRBJ2-1 - TRBV14 TGTGCCAGCAGCCAAGATCGGGGCGGGGGTTGGAATGAGCAGTTCTTC CASSQDRGGGWNEQFF
TRBD1 TRBJ1-1 - TRBV30 TGTGCCTGGAGTAGCAGGGGGCTCACTGAAGCTTTCTTT CAWSSRGLTEAFF
TRBD2 TRBJ2-1 few TRBV7-3 TGTGCCAGCAGCTTAATGGCGTATAGCGGGACCTCCTACAATGAGCAGTTCTTC CASSLMAYSGTSYNEQFF
TRBD1 TRBJ1-2 few TRBV4-3 TGCGCCAGCAGCCCGGAATACAGGGGGACTAACTATGGCTACACCTTC CASSPEYRGTNYGYTF
- TRBJ2-1 few TRBV5-1 TGCGCCAGCAGCTTAGGGACGCCTCACAATGAGCAGTTCTTC CASSLGTPHNEQFF
TRBD1 TRBJ2-5 few TRBV5-4 TGTGCCAGCAGCTTGTGGGACAGTGACAACCAAGAGACCCAGTACTTC CASSLWDSDNQETQYF
- TRBJ2-1 - TRBV29-1 TGCAGCGTTGAAGATTTAGGCCAGGGCCTCAACTACAATGAGCAGTTCTTC CSVEDLGQGLNYNEQFF
- TRBJ1-1 few TRBV19 TGTGCCAGTAGTATCTTGGGGGGCCAAGCTTTCTTT CASSILGGQAFF
- TRBJ1-2 few TRBV7-7 TGTGCCAGCAGCCCCATCGGAGGAGTGTCTGGCTACACCTTC CASSPIGGVSGYTF
- TRBJ2-3 - TRBV12-5 TGTGCTAGTGGTGCCCGGGACGGTAGGTCAGATACGCAGTATTTT CASGARDGRSDTQYF
- TRBJ1-2 - TRBV21-1 TGTGCCAGCAGCACATCTTGGGAGGGACGGGACTATGGCTACACCTTC CASSTSWEGRDYGYTF
- TRBJ1-2 - TRBV12-3/TRBV12-4 TGTGCCAGCAGTTTGACAGTTCATGGCTACACCTTC CASSLTVHGYTF
- TRBJ2-1 few TRBV29-1 TGCAGCGTGGGCACAGGGTTAATCTCCTACAATGAGCAGTTCTTC CSVGTGLISYNEQFF
- TRBJ1-4 - TRBV9 TGTGCCAGCAGCGTAGATGTTGGGGCAGCTAATGAAAAACTGTTTTTT CASSVDVGAANEKLFF
TRBD2 TRBJ2-1 - TRBV6-5 TGTGCCAGCAGTTATAGCGGGAGAGGCTACAATGAGCAGTTCTTC CASSYSGRGYNEQFF
- TRBJ1-5 - TRBV20-1 TGCAGTGCCGGGACCCGCGGGGCCGGCAATCAGCCCCAGCATTTT CSAGTRGAGNQPQHF
- TRBJ2-1 - TRBV20-1 TGCAGTGTGTTAACGGACGGGGATGAGCAGTTCTTC CSVLTDGDEQFF
- TRBJ2-1 few TRBV7-2 TGTGCCAGCAGCTTAGAGGGCTTACTGCCTTACAATGAGCAGTTCTTC CASSLEGLLPYNEQFF